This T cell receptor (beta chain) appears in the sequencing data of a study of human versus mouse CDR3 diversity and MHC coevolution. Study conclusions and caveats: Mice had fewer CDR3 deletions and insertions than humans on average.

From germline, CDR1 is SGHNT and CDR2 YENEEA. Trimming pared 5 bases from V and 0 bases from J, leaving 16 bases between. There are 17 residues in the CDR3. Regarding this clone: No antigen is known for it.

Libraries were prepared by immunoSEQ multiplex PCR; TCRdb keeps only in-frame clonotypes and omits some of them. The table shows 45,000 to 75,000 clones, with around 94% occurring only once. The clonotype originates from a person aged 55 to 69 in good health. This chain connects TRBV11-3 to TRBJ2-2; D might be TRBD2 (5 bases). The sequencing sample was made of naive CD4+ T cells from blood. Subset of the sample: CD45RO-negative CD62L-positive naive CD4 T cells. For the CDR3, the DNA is TGTGCCAGCAGCAAACCACTCAGCGGAGCGAACACCGGGGAGCTGTTTTTT. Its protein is CASSKPLSGANTGELFF. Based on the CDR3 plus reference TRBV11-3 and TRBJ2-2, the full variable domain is EAGVVQSPRYKIIEKKQPVAFWCNPISGHNTLYWYLQNLGQGPELLIRYENEEAVDDSQLPKDRFSAERLKGVDSTLKIQPAELGDSAVYLCASSKPLSGANTGELFFGEGSRLTVL.